Below, 20 T cell receptor beta chains from the same sample are listed, as sequenced in a study of blood T cells in healthy people across ages. A J-beta primer mix and a sample-barcoded 5' primer were used in a second PCR of about 6 to 12 cycles. TCRdb analysed the 5' RACE reads with MiXCR anew, one entry per CDR3 protein. The sample lists roughly 1,500,000 distinct CDR3 sequences, about 32% occurring once. The sample was blood. Receptors originate from a woman in her twenties or thirties in good health.

The count of this clonotype is one. The chain couples TRBV3-1 to TRBJ2-3; D unclear. Trimming removed 0 bases at V and 4 bases at J, with 14 bases between. Germline-derived CDR1 and CDR2 are LGHDT and YNNKEL (reference sequence). The CDR3 is 16 amino acids. The CDR3 here is CASSQEAAKESDTQYF. The CDR3 nucleotides are TGTGCCAGCAGCCAAGAGGCAGCTAAAGAATCAGATACGCAGTATTTT.

The sample holds a few counts of this clonotype. V usage is TRBV6-1 and J usage is TRBJ1-6; no firm D call. With 0 bases removed from V and 0 bases from J, the gap between germline ends came to 6 bases. Germline CDR1 MNHNS, CDR2 SASEGT. CDR3 length: 16 residues. CDR3 nucleotide sequence: TGTGCCAGCAGTGAAGCGGGGAGCTCCTATAATTCACCCCTCCACTTT. Translated, it gives CASSEAGSSYNSPLHF.

This clonotype showed up many times. This chain joins TRBV11-2 and TRBJ2-7, with TRBD1 matching 9 bases. There are 14 residues in the CDR3. CDR1 is SGHAT, CDR2 FQNNGV, per germline. Unmatched junction bases numbered 4, after V lost 4 bases and J lost 3 bases. The CDR3 DNA is TGTGCCAGCAGCTCGGGACAGGGCAACTACGAGCAGTACTTC. As protein: CASSSGQGNYEQYF. Together with reference TRBV11-2 and TRBJ2-7, the CDR3 gives the full variable domain: EAGVAQSPRYKIIEKRQSVAFWCNPISGHATLYWYQQILGQGPKLLIQFQNNGVVDDSQLPKDRFSAERLKGVDSTLKIQPAKLEDSAVYLCASSSGQGNYEQYFGPGTRLTVT.

This sequence joins TRBV5-1 and TRBJ2-3; 7 nucleotides agree with TRBD1. Germline values: CDR1 SGHRS, CDR2 YFSETQ. The CDR3 has 16 amino acids. V lost 4 bases, J lost 1 base, and 9 bases stayed unmatched. The chain's CDR3 is CASSPYRGRGTDTQYF. In DNA, the CDR3 is TGCGCCAGCAGCCCCTACAGGGGCAGGGGCACAGATACGCAGTATTTT.

The chain employs TRBV9 and TRBJ1-2; 9 bases are shared with TRBD1. The CDR3 is 20 amino acids. CDR1 is SGDLS and CDR2 is YYNGEE in the germline V gene. After removal of 3 bases from V and 4 bases from J, the junction contained 22 bases not matched to a gene. The CDR3 sequence: CASSAGTGYRRSVGSYGYTF. The CDR3 DNA reads TGTGCCAGCAGCGCCGGGACAGGGTATAGGAGGAGTGTTGGATCCTATGGCTACACCTTC. The complete variable domain, with remaining parts taken from reference TRBV9 and TRBJ1-2, reads DSGVTQTPKHLITATGQRVTLRCSPRSGDLSVYWYQQSLDQGLQFLIQYYNGEERAKGNILERFSAQQFPDLHSELNLSSLELGDSALYFCASSAGTGYRRSVGSYGYTFGSGTRLTVV.

The V gene is TRBV27, the J gene TRBJ1-2; TRBD1 is a possible D gene (6 bases). Per germline, CDR1 MNHEY and CDR2 SMNVEV (reference sequence). This CDR3 contains 13 residues. Trimming took 8 bases from V and 8 from J, leaving 18 bases between them. CDR3: CASADGGRRGYTF. CDR3 nucleotides: TGTGCCAGCGCCGACGGGGGGCGTCGAGGCTACACCTTC.

This clonotype occurred a few times. This chain links TRBV13 with TRBJ2-3; D call uncertain. This CDR3 is 16 amino acids long. Trimming took off 6 bases at V and 1 base at J, with 17 bases between the two ends. Germline-derived CDR1 and CDR2 are PRHDT and FYEKMQ (reference sequence). CDR3 coding DNA: TGTGCCAGCAGACCCAATCGACTTGCAGGCACAGATACGCAGTATTTT. Amino acid sequence: CASRPNRLAGTDTQYF.

The J gene is TRBJ1-2, the V gene TRBV29-1, with 12 bases that match TRBD1. Germline-derived CDR1 and CDR2 are SQVTM and ANQGSEA. This CDR3 contains 13 residues. V lost 5 bases, J lost 8 bases, and 6 bases stayed unmatched. CDR3 nucleotide sequence: TGCAGCGTTAGTGGGACAGGGGGCGGCGGCTACACCTTC. The encoded protein is CSVSGTGGGGYTF.

Only a few counts were recorded for this clonotype. The rearrangement joins TRBV5-1 to TRBJ2-7; TRBD2 matches at 14 bases. Germline V gene lookup returns CDR1 SGHRS and CDR2 YFSETQ. After removal of 5 bases from V and 2 bases from J, the junction contained 15 bases not matched to a gene. The CDR3 contains 19 residues. CDR3 coding DNA: TGCGCCAGCAGTCCAGATCCGGGACTAGCGGGAGTAGCAGCCTACGAGCAGTACTTC. Its protein product is CASSPDPGLAGVAAYEQYF. Looking up the rest from reference TRBV5-1 and TRBJ2-7 gives the full variable domain: KAGVTQTPRYLIKTRGQQVTLSCSPISGHRSVSWYQQTPGQGLQFLFEYFSETQRNKGNFPGRFSGRQFSNSRSEMNVSTLELGDSALYLCASSPDPGLAGVAAYEQYFGPGTRLTVT.

This clonotype was seen ten or more times. The genes are TRBV29-1 and TRBJ2-7; D tentatively reads TRBD1 or TRBD2 (5 bases each). The CDR3 covers 14 residues. V was cut by 0 bases and J by 0 bases, with 9 bases left in between. The germline gives CDR1 SQVTM, CDR2 ANQGSEA. In nucleotides, the CDR3 is TGCAGCGTTGAAGATGAGGGGAGCTCCTACGAGCAGTACTTC. Translating gives CSVEDEGSSYEQYF.

The CDR3 is CASSPTGKEPQHF. CDR3 sequence (DNA): TGCGCCAGCAGCCCGACAGGGAAGGAGCCCCAGCATTTT. The rearrangement uses TRBV5-1 and TRBJ1-5; 7 bases match TRBD1. V dropped 4 bases and J dropped 8; count of bases not matched to a gene: 6. There are 13 residues in the CDR3. Germline-derived CDR1 and CDR2 are SGHRS and YFSETQ.

At least ten counts were recorded for this clonotype. The J gene is TRBJ2-3, the V gene TRBV4-1, with 15 bases matching TRBD2. The CDR3 is 17 residues long. V was clipped by 3 bases and J by 4 bases; unmatched bases: 5. Per germline, CDR1 MGHRA and CDR2 YSYEKL. The CDR3 coding sequence is TGCGCCAGCAGCCACACTGGACTAGCGGGAGGGGCAGATACGCAGTATTTT. This translates into CASSHTGLAGGADTQYF.

This clonotype turned up a few times. V and J are TRBV2 and TRBJ2-1; D gene uncertain. The V and J ends lost 10 bases and 6 bases respectively, with 13 bases between them. The CDR3 contains 12 residues. Germline V CDR1 and CDR2: SNHLY, FYNNEI. This CDR3 reads CATRDLSNEQFF. CDR3 nucleotide sequence: TGTGCCACCCGAGATCTCAGCAATGAGCAGTTCTTC.

This chain uses TRBV28 with TRBJ2-7; D uncertain. Germline CDR1 reads MDHEN; CDR2 reads SYDVKM. The CDR3 runs to 11 residues. V was clipped by 7 bases and J by 5 bases, with 9 bases between them. The CDR3 protein is CASTVNHEQYF. CDR3 nucleotides: TGTGCCAGCACCGTGAACCACGAGCAGTACTTC.

This clonotype was counted only a few times. The genes are TRBV21-1 and TRBJ2-3; TRBD2 is the table's D call, not checked against the DNA. TRBV21-1 has pseudogene status. This CDR3 spans 16 amino acids. The CDR3 spells CASMKGLVISPDTQYF. As DNA, the CDR3 is TGTGCCAGCATGAAGGGACTAGTAATATCGCCAGATACGCAGTATTTT.

This clonotype was observed many times. This chain joins TRBV7-8 and TRBJ2-7; D is unresolved. The germline V gene encodes CDR1 SGHVS and CDR2 FQNEAQ. V gave up 1 base and J gave up 4 bases, with 14 bases separating them. The CDR3 runs 15 residues. The CDR3 DNA reads TGTGCCAGCAGCTTAGAGCACAGCTGGGTGTACGAGCAGTACTTC. It translates to CASSLEHSWVYEQYF.

In nucleotides, the CDR3 is TGTGCCAGCAGCTTGCCTGGGGCGGGGGAGTCCTACGAGCAGTACTTC. It yields the protein CASSLPGAGESYEQYF. The chain uses TRBV7-2 and TRBJ2-4, with 7 bases aligning to TRBD2. The assigned J gene may be wrong: the sequence end matches TRBJ2-7 better. The CDR3 spans 16 residues. Germline V lookup: CDR1 SGHTA, CDR2 FQGNSA.

This clonotype showed up many times. This chain uses TRBV12-3 or TRBV12-4 with TRBJ2-1, with D maybe TRBD2 (5 bases). With 5 bases removed from V and 5 bases from J, the gap between germline ends came to 16 bases. The CDR3 is made up of 15 amino acids. CDR3 in DNA: TGTGCCAGCAGTCCCCGAGGGCTAGTAAACAATGAGCAGTTCTTC. This translates into CASSPRGLVNNEQFF.

The chain combines TRBV7-6 with TRBJ1-1, with D possibly matching TRBD1 (5 bases). V was clipped by 2 bases and J by 1 base, with 14 bases between them. The CDR3 length is 16 residues. The germline gives CDR1 SGHVS, CDR2 FNYEAQ. The DNA for the CDR3 is TGTGCCAGCAGCTTAAGTGTCGGGGGACCGAACACTGAAGCTTTCTTT. It encodes CASSLSVGGPNTEAFF.

The V call is TRBV15, the J call TRBJ2-5, with 7 bases matching TRBD1. The CDR3 length is 14 residues. Trimming removed 8 bases from V and 2 bases from J; junction bases left unmatched: 8. Germline V gene lookup returns CDR1 LNHNV and CDR2 YYDKDF (reference sequence). This CDR3 reads CATGDRAKQETQYF. The DNA for the CDR3 is TGTGCCACCGGCGACAGGGCGAAACAAGAGACCCAGTACTTC.